A selection of T cell receptor beta chains follows, all from one sample in a study of blood T cell repertoires in COVID-19. The assay was immunoSEQ multiplex PCR, and TCRdb's table has in-frame clones only and misses some. The sample has some 140,000 clones, approximately 85% seen once. The sequenced sample was peripheral blood. These TCRs come from a man aged 60 to 75 with COVID-19, enrolled during active disease. The CDR3 runs from the conserved cysteine through the conserved F or W. The order of the fields is V gene, J gene, D gene, clone size, CDR3 DNA, CDR3 protein. D genes are given only for firm matches. Clone size is stated in some rows and not others, as once, few, many or a class when expanded.

TRBV6-2/TRBV6-3	TRBJ2-1	NA	NA	TGTGCCAGCAGTGCCTACTCTAGAGCTACGTACAATGAGCAGTTCTTC	CASSAYSRATYNEQFF
TRBV24-1	TRBJ2-3	NA	NA	TGTGCCACCAGTGAGACTGCGAGTGGGGATACGCAGTATTTT	CATSETASGDTQYF
TRBV19	TRBJ1-5	NA	once	TGTGCCAGTAGTAAGCAAAGGGGTAGCAATCAGCCCCAGCATTTT	CASSKQRGSNQPQHF
TRBV6-5	TRBJ1-5	TRBD1	NA	TGTGCCAGCAGGGGACAGGGCAATCAGCCCCAGCATTTT	CASRGQGNQPQHF
TRBV19	TRBJ2-6	NA	NA	TGTGCCAGTAGCCGCTCCGTCCAGGAAGCTGGGGCCAACGTCCTGACTTTC	CASSRSVQEAGANVLTF
TRBV30	TRBJ2-3	TRBD2	NA	TGTGCCTGGAGTGGTATAGCGGGGGCTTACACAGATACGCAGTATTTT	CAWSGIAGAYTDTQYF
TRBV7-9	TRBJ1-2	TRBD1	NA	TGTGCCAGCAGCCCCCTCGGGACAGGGGGCCAGGTCTATGGCTACACCTTC	CASSPLGTGGQVYGYTF
TRBV19	TRBJ1-2	TRBD1	NA	TGTGCCGCCCGGGGGCAGGGGGTCTATGGCTACACCTTC	CAARGQGVYGYTF
TRBV18	TRBJ2-2	NA	NA	TGTGCCAGCTCACCACTCGGGAACACCGGGGAGCTGTTTTTT	CASSPLGNTGELFF
TRBV6-2/TRBV6-3	TRBJ1-5	TRBD1	NA	TGTGCCAGCAGCCCAAACCCGGGACAGGGGGCGGCCAATCAGCCCCAGCATTTT	CASSPNPGQGAANQPQHF
TRBV28	TRBJ1-2	NA	NA	TGTGCCAGCAGCCCGCCGAGCGGGCGAGATGGCTACACCTTC	CASSPPSGRDGYTF
TRBV9	TRBJ1-3	TRBD1	NA	TGTGCCAGCAGCGTAGATCCGGGACAGGGGTTGGACACCATATATTTT	CASSVDPGQGLDTIYF
TRBV27	TRBJ2-3	TRBD2	NA	TGTGCCAGCAGTTTCTCTAGCGGGGGGGCTAGAGATACGCAGTATTTT	CASSFSSGGARDTQYF
TRBV5-4	TRBJ2-7	TRBD2	NA	TGTGCCAGCAGCTTGTTTTCTAGCGGGGGGAGCAACGAGCAGTACTTC	CASSLFSSGGSNEQYF
TRBV28	TRBJ1-2	TRBD1	once	TGTGCCAGCAGCACTCTACAGGGGAACTACACCTTC	CASSTLQGNYTF
TRBV13	TRBJ2-5	NA	few	TGTGCCAGCAGCTCGTTTACAGGGACGGAGACCCAGTACTTC	CASSSFTGTETQYF
TRBV6-5	TRBJ1-2	NA	NA	TGTGCCAGCAGAGCTTACCGCCGGGACATTAGTGGCTACACCTTC	CASRAYRRDISGYTF
TRBV25-1	TRBJ1-1	NA	once	TGTGCCAGCAGTGCCCGAAGGGGGAGAAACACTGAAGCTTTCTTT	CASSARRGRNTEAFF
TRBV10-3	TRBJ2-7	NA	NA	TGTGCCATCACAAGGGACTTGAGGTACGAGCAGTACTTC	CAITRDLRYEQYF
TRBV6-5	TRBJ1-4	TRBD1	NA	TGTGCCAGCAGAGGGGACAGGGAAAAACTGTTTTTT	CASRGDREKLFF
TRBV18	TRBJ1-1	TRBD1	NA	TGTGCCAGCTCATCGACAGGGGGCGGGATGAACACTGAAGCTTTCTTT	CASSSTGGGMNTEAFF
TRBV2	TRBJ2-1	TRBD1	NA	TGTGCCAGCAGTGAAGGGACAGGGGTCTTTGGACCCTCCTACAATGAGCAGTTCTTC	CASSEGTGVFGPSYNEQFF
TRBV5-1	TRBJ2-3	NA	NA	TGCGCCAGCAGCAGTCGACAGCAATCCACAGATACGCAGTATTTT	CASSSRQQSTDTQYF
TRBV5-1	TRBJ2-1	NA	once	TGCGCCAGCAGCTTGTCCCCGGGGGGCGTCTCCAATGAGCAGTTCTTC	CASSLSPGGVSNEQFF
TRBV19	TRBJ2-7	TRBD1	NA	TGTGCCAGTAGTATTGGGCAGGGGGAGATCTACGAGCAGTACTTC	CASSIGQGEIYEQYF
TRBV18	TRBJ1-5	NA	NA	TGTGCCAGCTCACCACCCCCTTCGGGTGGCAATCAGCCCCAGCATTTT	CASSPPPSGGNQPQHF
TRBV14	TRBJ1-1	NA	NA	TGTGCCAGCAGCCAAGGGCAGGCAAGGAACACTGAAGCTTTCTTT	CASSQGQARNTEAFF
TRBV24-1	TRBJ2-5	TRBD1	NA	TGTGCCACCAGTGATACTCGGGACAGGGGGAGTGTCCAAGAGACCCAGTACTTC	CATSDTRDRGSVQETQYF
TRBV6-5	TRBJ1-2	NA	NA	TGTGCCAGCAGAGGAGGTTTGGGCTATGGCTACACCTTC	CASRGGLGYGYTF
TRBV4-3	TRBJ1-3	NA	NA	TGCGCCAGCAGCCAAGAACCAGGCCACTCTGGAAACACCATATATTTT	CASSQEPGHSGNTIYF
TRBV6-6	TRBJ1-2	NA	NA	TGTGCCAGCACCTCCCCCCTCGCTAACTATGGCTACACCTTC	CASTSPLANYGYTF
TRBV6-5	TRBJ1-2	NA	NA	TGTGCCAGCAGTTACGGGGGGGCGGATGGCTACACCTTC	CASSYGGADGYTF
TRBV7-2	TRBJ1-4	TRBD1	NA	TGTGCCAGCAGCTTGAGTCAGGGGGGAGCTGAAAAACTGTTTTTT	CASSLSQGGAEKLFF
TRBV6-5	TRBJ2-5	NA	once	TGTGCCAGCAGTCCACACGGGGGGCCAGAGACCCAGTACTTC	CASSPHGGPETQYF
TRBV15	TRBJ2-3	NA	NA	TGTGCCACCAGCAGAGATCAGGGGGGTACGCAGTATTTT	CATSRDQGGTQYF
TRBV18	TRBJ2-2	TRBD1	NA	TGTGCCAGCTTACCTACGACAGGGTCAGGCACCGGGGAGCTGTTTTTT	CASLPTTGSGTGELFF
TRBV18	TRBJ1-2	NA	NA	TGTGCCAGCTCATCCCAGCAGGGGAGCGATGGCTACACCTTC	CASSSQQGSDGYTF
TRBV5-6	TRBJ1-1	NA	NA	TGTGCCAGCAGCACGAGGAGAGACCACACTGAAGCTTTCTTT	CASSTRRDHTEAFF
TRBV7-9	TRBJ2-7	NA	few	TGTGCCAGCAGCTTAGATTTGTCCGGGAATAAGTACTTC	CASSLDLSGNKYF
TRBV2	TRBJ1-3	NA	NA	TGTGCCAGCAGTGAATCGGGAAACACCATATATTTT	CASSESGNTIYF
TRBV10-3	TRBJ1-5	NA	NA	TGTGCCATCAGTGAGTCGTTCGATCAGCCCCAGCATTTT	CAISESFDQPQHF
TRBV10-2	TRBJ1-1	TRBD1	NA	TGCGCCAGCAGAGACAGGGGAATGAGCACTGAAGCTTTCTTT	CASRDRGMSTEAFF